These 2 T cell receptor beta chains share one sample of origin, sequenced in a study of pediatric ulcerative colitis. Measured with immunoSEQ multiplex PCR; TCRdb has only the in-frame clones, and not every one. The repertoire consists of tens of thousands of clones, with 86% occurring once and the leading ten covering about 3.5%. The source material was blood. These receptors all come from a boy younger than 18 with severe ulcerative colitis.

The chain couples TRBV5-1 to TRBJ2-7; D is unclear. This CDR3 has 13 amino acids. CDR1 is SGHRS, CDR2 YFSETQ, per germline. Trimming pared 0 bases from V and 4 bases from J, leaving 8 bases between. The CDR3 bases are TGCGCCAGCAGCTTGGCCTTGGGGTACGAGCAGTACTTC. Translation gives CASSLALGYEQYF.

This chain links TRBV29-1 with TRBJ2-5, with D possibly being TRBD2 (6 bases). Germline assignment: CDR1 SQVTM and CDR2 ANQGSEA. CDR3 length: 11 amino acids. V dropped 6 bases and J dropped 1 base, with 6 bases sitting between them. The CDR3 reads CSVGLQETQYF. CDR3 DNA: TGCAGCGTGGGACTCCAAGAGACCCAGTACTTC.